The entry below describes one TCR beta chain. The sample belongs to a study of blood T cell repertoires in COVID-19. Study summary: Samples representing acute and convalescent COVID-19 were sourced from the United States, Italy and Spain.

TCRdb's table, derived via immunoSEQ multiplex PCR, lists solely in-frame clones and lacks some. The sample shows about 72,000 clones, more than 75% of them seen only once. Sequenced: peripheral blood. The receptor was derived from a man in his 70s with active or convalescent COVID-19.

The CDR3 loop is CASSERGWGTEAFF. DNA of the CDR3: TGTGCCAGCAGTGAACGGGGGTGGGGGACTGAAGCTTTCTTT. The V gene is TRBV2, the J gene TRBJ1-1, with D possibly matching TRBD1 (5 bases). Trimming shortened V by 2 bases and J by 5 bases, and 12 bases separated the two germline ends. CDR3 length equals 14 residues. Germline assignment: CDR1 SNHLY and CDR2 FYNNEI. Drawing the rest from reference TRBV2 and TRBJ1-1, the complete variable domain is EPEVTQTPSHQVTQMGQEVILRCVPISNHLYFYWYRQILGQKVEFLVSFYNNEISEKSEIFDDQFSVERPDGSNFTLKIRSTKLEDSAMYFCASSERGWGTEAFFGQGTRLTVV.